A selection of T cell receptor beta chains follows, all from one sample in a study of control samples from healthy donors and cancer patients. Profiled with immunoSEQ multiplex PCR; TCRdb holds only in-frame clones, not every one. This sample has over 110,000 clones, with more than 85% found just once. The sequencing sample was made of blood. Source of these receptors: a woman in her 30s in good health. Both conserved end residues are part of each CDR3.

j_gene	v_gene	CDR3aa
TRBJ1-1	TRBV3-1/TRBV3-2	CASSLQRNTEAFF
TRBJ2-7	TRBV7-9	CASSLSASGIPKQYF
TRBJ1-4	TRBV2	CASRTHRVTNEKLFF
TRBJ1-4	TRBV27	CASRLTGLGEKLFF
TRBJ1-2	TRBV18	CASSPAGGINYGYTF
TRBJ2-7	TRBV7-9	CASSLVAGPYEQYF
TRBJ1-4	TRBV3-1/TRBV3-2	CASSTPRTGRAEKLFF
TRBJ1-5	TRBV7-9	CASSLGQGRNQPQHF
TRBJ1-5	TRBV5-8	CASSLQRQGLWSNQPQHF
TRBJ2-7	TRBV6-5	CASNIAGGPFHEQYF
TRBJ2-7	TRBV19	CASTREGTGTYEQYF
TRBJ2-5	TRBV20-1	CSSQDRETQYF
TRBJ1-1	TRBV29-1	CSVTRGANTEAFF
TRBJ2-1	TRBV6-6	CASLQRGNEQFF
TRBJ1-2	TRBV11-3	CASSQDPSYGYTF
TRBJ1-5	TRBV28	CASDLQPQHF
TRBJ1-2	TRBV2	CASVTDRVSDYGYTF
TRBJ2-1	TRBV5-1	CASSLAQSSYNEQFF
TRBJ2-1	TRBV25-1	CASSEPLAGEYEQFF
TRBJ2-1	TRBV5-1	CASSSQDYGNEQFF
TRBJ1-1	TRBV6-5	CASIFTGRAITEAFF
TRBJ2-7	TRBV27	CASSPHRAVLSYEQYF
TRBJ2-2	TRBV11-2	CASSPHGELFF
TRBJ2-2	TRBV14	CASSQVAGNTGELFF
TRBJ2-7	TRBV6-5	CASSYQFSASYEQYF
TRBJ1-6	TRBV2	CASILEGGGKNSPLHF
TRBJ1-2	TRBV29-1	CSVGQGAAVGGYTF
TRBJ2-5	TRBV7-8	CASSSTSGRAQETQYF
TRBJ2-3	TRBV5-4	CASSLRREDTQYF
TRBJ2-7	TRBV4-2	CASSLPGQNEQYF
TRBJ1-6	TRBV18	CASSQWGGRDSPLHF
TRBJ2-7	TRBV11-3	CASSPQPTGDEQYF
TRBJ2-1	TRBV4-2	CASSQEGTSGTSRSYNEQFF
TRBJ2-1	TRBV29-1	CSVTGQGHYDEQFF
TRBJ1-1	TRBV29-1	CSGQRDRNTEAFF
TRBJ2-7	TRBV30	CAWSGPSSGGAYEQYF
TRBJ1-2	TRBV10-3	CAITAGGPNYGYTF
TRBJ1-1	TRBV19	CASSITNTEAFF
TRBJ2-7	TRBV18	CASSPLGTGGEGEQYF
TRBJ1-4	TRBV3-1/TRBV3-2	CASSQGGTGGGEKLFF
TRBJ2-7	TRBV28	CASGLAGPYEQYF
TRBJ1-2	TRBV19	CASSMSGLGTSNYGYTF
TRBJ2-5	TRBV7-8	CASSLAGQQETQYF
TRBJ2-5	TRBV6-5	CAGGDGEETQYF
TRBJ2-2	TRBV30	CAWSGNTGELFF
TRBJ2-3	TRBV11-2	CASSLAGEDTQYF
TRBJ2-2	TRBV7-2	CASRKSGALMNTGELFF
TRBJ2-1	TRBV18	CASSPDNEQFF
TRBJ1-2	TRBV5-5	CASSLQRQGVGGYTF
TRBJ2-3	TRBV7-2	CASSLAGGPTDTQYF
TRBJ1-6	TRBV7-6	CASSWANNSPLHF
TRBJ1-4	TRBV5-6	CASSPDRVRGEKLFF
TRBJ2-7	TRBV21-1	CASSFPYEQYF
TRBJ2-3	TRBV6-1	CASSDDWSGTSTDTQYF
TRBJ1-6	TRBV29-1	CSVGRDRDSPLHF
TRBJ1-2	TRBV5-6	CASSLVDRGPNYGYTF
TRBJ2-5	TRBV5-4	CASQSGGEQTQYF
TRBJ2-7	TRBV5-6	CASSLAGTSLYEQYF
TRBJ1-3	TRBV25-1	CASSDRRGGNTIYF